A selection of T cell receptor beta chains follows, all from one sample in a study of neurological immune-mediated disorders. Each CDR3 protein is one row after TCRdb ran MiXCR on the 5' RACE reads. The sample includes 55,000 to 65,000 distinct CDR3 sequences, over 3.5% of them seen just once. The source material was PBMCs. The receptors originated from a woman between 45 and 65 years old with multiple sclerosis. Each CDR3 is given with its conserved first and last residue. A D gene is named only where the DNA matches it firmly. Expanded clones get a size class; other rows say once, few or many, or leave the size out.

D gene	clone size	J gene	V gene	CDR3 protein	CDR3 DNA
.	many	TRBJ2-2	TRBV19	CASKGDGELFF	TGTGCCAGTAAGGGGGACGGGGAGCTGTTTTTT
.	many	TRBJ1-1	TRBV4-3	CASSQGENTEAFF	TGCGCCAGCAGCCAAGGAGAGAACACTGAAGCTTTCTTT
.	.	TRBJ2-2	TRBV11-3	CAVEDIRGGELFF	TGTGCCGTCGAGGACATTAGGGGCGGGGAGCTGTTTTTT
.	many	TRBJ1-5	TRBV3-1	CASSQGTGPQPQHF	TGTGCCAGCAGCCAAGGTACAGGGCCTCAGCCCCAGCATTTT
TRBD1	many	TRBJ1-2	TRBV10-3	CAISESTGGANYGYTF	TGTGCCATCAGTGAGTCTACAGGGGGCGCGAACTATGGCTACACCTTC
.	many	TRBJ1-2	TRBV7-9	CASSPLGGDPYGYTF	TGTGCCAGCAGCCCCCTGGGGGGGGACCCCTATGGCTACACCTTC
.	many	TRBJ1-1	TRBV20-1	CSASEPGHPNTEAFF	TGCAGTGCTAGTGAGCCGGGACACCCGAACACTGAAGCTTTCTTT
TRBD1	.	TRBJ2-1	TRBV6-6	CASSNRGKGYNEQFF	TGTGCCAGCAGTAACAGGGGAAAGGGGTACAATGAGCAGTTCTTC
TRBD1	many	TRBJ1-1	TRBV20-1	CSAYDRVTHTEAFF	TGCAGTGCTTACGACAGGGTCACGCACACTGAAGCTTTCTTT
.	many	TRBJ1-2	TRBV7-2	CASSPMTSGGWGGYTF	TGTGCCAGCAGCCCGATGACATCCGGGGGCTGGGGGGGCTACACCTTC
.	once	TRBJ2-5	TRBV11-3	CASSPRPRGTQYF	TGTGCCAGCAGCCCCCGACCCAGGGGGACCCAGTACTTC
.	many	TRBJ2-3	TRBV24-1	CATSDYADTQYF	TGTGCCACCAGTGATTATGCAGATACGCAGTATTTT
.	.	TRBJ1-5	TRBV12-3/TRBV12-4	CASSLGSGTGNQPQNF	TGTGCCAGCAGTTTAGGAAGTGGGACCGGCAATCAGCCCCAGAATTTT
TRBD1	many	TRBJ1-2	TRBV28	CASSSTGKDYGYTF	TGTGCCAGCAGTTCGACAGGGAAGGACTATGGCTACACCTTC
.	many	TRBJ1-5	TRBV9	CASFGGHPQPQHF	TGTGCCAGCTTTGGAGGGCACCCTCAGCCCCAGCATTTT
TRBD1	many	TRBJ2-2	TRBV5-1	CASSLTPRDRAWGTNTGELFF	TGCGCCAGCAGCTTGACCCCCCGGGACAGGGCCTGGGGTACGAACACCGGGGAGCTGTTTTTT
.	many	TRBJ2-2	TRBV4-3	CASSLLDGTGELFF	TGCGCCAGCAGCCTCCTGGACGGGACCGGGGAGCTGTTTTTT
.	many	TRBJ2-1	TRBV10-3	CAIRGIVRTSNEQFF	TGTGCCATCAGAGGTATCGTGCGGACCTCCAATGAGCAGTTCTTC
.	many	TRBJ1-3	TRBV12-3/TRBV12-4	CASRPSSGNTIYF	TGTGCCAGCAGACCGAGCTCTGGAAACACCATATATTTT
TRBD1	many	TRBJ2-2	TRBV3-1	CASSQGTGTGELFF	TGTGCCAGCAGCCAAGGGACAGGTACCGGGGAGCTGTTTTTT
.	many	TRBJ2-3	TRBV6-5	CASKKRRTDTQYF	TGTGCCAGCAAAAAACGGCGCACAGATACGCAGTATTTT
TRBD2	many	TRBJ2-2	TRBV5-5	CASSTGGVTGELFF	TGTGCCAGCAGTACGGGAGGGGTCACCGGGGAGCTGTTTTTT
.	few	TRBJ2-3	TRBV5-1	CASSPPRDRSTDTQYF	TGCGCCAGCAGCCCCCCCCGGGACCGGAGCACAGATACGCAGTATTTT
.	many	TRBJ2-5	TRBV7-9	CASSLETQYF	TGTGCCAGCAGCTTAGAGACCCAGTACTTC
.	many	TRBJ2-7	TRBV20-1	CSARDNEQYF	TGCAGTGCTAGAGACAACGAGCAGTACTTC
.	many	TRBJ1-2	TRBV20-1	CSADRGIQGGYTF	TGCAGTGCTGATCGGGGTATCCAGGGTGGCTACACCTTC
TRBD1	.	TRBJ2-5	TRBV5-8	CASSHRGTQETQYF	TGTGCCAGCAGCCACAGGGGAACCCAAGAGACCCAGTACTTC
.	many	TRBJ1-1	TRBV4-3	CASSPWGNTEAFF	TGCGCCAGCAGCCCCTGGGGGAACACTGAAGCTTTCTTT